The next 20 T cell receptor beta chains were all read from a single sample in a study of blood T cell repertoires in COVID-19. Here immunoSEQ multiplex PCR was the method, and the copy in TCRdb shows in-frame clones only, minus some. In the table there are 150,000 to 250,000 clones, around 75% of which are singletons. The sequenced material came from peripheral blood. Receptors originate from a woman between 40 and 50 years old with COVID-19, enrolled during active disease.

This clone appeared a few times. This sequence joins TRBV6-5 and TRBJ1-2; tentative D call: TRBD1 (5 bases). Trimming took 6 bases from V and 1 from J, leaving 9 bases between them. The CDR3 extends over 13 amino acids. Germline V gene data show CDR1 as MNHEY and CDR2 as SVGAGI. Written as DNA, the CDR3 is TGTGCCAGCAGCCCGACAGTTAACTATGGCTACACCTTC. It yields the protein CASSPTVNYGYTF.

The V call is TRBV6-4, the J call TRBJ1-2, with D maybe TRBD1 (5 bases). The germline CDR1 and CDR2 sequences are MRHNA and SNTAGT. This CDR3 has 15 residues. Deletions cut 8 bases from V and 4 bases from J, with 20 bases between. DNA of the CDR3: TGTGCCAGCTCTCGAGACAGTACCCTAGTCTATGGCTACACCTTC. Protein: CASSRDSTLVYGYTF.

This clone was recorded a few times. This chain uses TRBV19 with TRBJ2-3, with TRBD2 matching over 10 bases. Germline V gives CDR1 LNHDA, CDR2 SQIVND (reference sequence). V shed 3 bases, J shed 11 bases, and the junction held 8 bases outside the gene matches. CDR3 length equals 14 residues. CDR3 bases: TGTGCCAGTAGTATTTCGGCTAGCGGGGGAGAGCAGTATTTT. Amino acids: CASSISASGGEQYF.

V and J are TRBV7-8 and TRBJ1-1, with TRBD1 matching over 8 bases. There are 14 residues in the CDR3. With 3 bases clipped from V and 1 base from J, the junction kept 1 base outside the gene matches. The V gene's germline CDR1 is SGHVS and CDR2 FQNEAQ. CDR3 region: CASSFGTGNTEAFF. CDR3 coding DNA: TGTGCCAGCAGCTTTGGGACAGGGAACACTGAAGCTTTCTTT.

The chain couples TRBV19 to TRBJ2-2; TRBD1 aligns across 9 bases. In germline, CDR1 is LNHDA, CDR2 SQIVND (reference sequence). CDR3 size: 14 residues. V shed 9 bases and J 4 bases; nucleotides not matched to a gene: 6. CDR3 bases: TGTGCCAGCCTCCGACAGGGGGGCACCGGGGAGCTGTTTTTT. This translates into CASLRQGGTGELFF.

The rearrangement uses TRBV27 and TRBJ2-3; 8 bases fit TRBD2. The CDR3 consists of 16 residues. In germline, CDR1 is MNHEY, CDR2 SMNVEV (reference sequence). V dropped 8 bases and J dropped 2; count of bases not matched to a gene: 12. CDR3 region: CASGQGLGLATDTQYF. The CDR3 bases are TGTGCCAGCGGGCAAGGCCTTGGACTAGCCACAGATACGCAGTATTTT.

V usage is TRBV5-1 and J usage is TRBJ2-1, with D possibly matching TRBD2 (5 bases). The CDR3 is 15 amino acids. Deletions cut 0 bases from V and 5 bases from J, with 12 bases between. The germline V gene encodes CDR1 SGHRS and CDR2 YFSETQ. CDR3 region: CASSLAGVDNNEQFF. The DNA of the CDR3 is TGCGCCAGCAGCTTGGCCGGGGTTGACAACAATGAGCAGTTCTTC.

The rearrangement uses TRBV5-1 and TRBJ2-4; D is undetermined. Trimming shortened V by 0 bases and J by 5 bases, and 6 bases separated the two germline ends. Germline V lookup: CDR1 SGHRS, CDR2 YFSETQ. This CDR3 has 13 amino acids. The CDR3 loop reads CASSLALQNIQYF. The CDR3 DNA reads as TGCGCCAGCAGCTTGGCACTACAAAACATTCAGTACTTC.

V is TRBV27 and J is TRBJ2-7, with D uncertain. Trimming cost V 3 bases and J 5 bases, with 5 bases left between them. This CDR3 has 11 amino acids. CDR1 and CDR2 (germline): MNHEY, SMNVEV (reference sequence). CDR3 sequence (DNA): TGTGCCAGCAGTTTTGGCCACGAGCAGTACTTC. Residues: CASSFGHEQYF.

The genes are TRBV5-1 and TRBJ1-2; 8 bases are a match to TRBD1. Looked up from germline, CDR1 is SGHRS and CDR2 is YFSETQ. The CDR3 extends over 16 amino acids. The junction had 7 bases not matched to a gene; V was cut back by 1 base and J by 2 bases. The CDR3 loop reads CASSLTGQGHNYGYTF. The CDR3 DNA is TGCGCCAGCAGCTTGACTGGACAGGGCCACAACTATGGCTACACCTTC.

This clone was counted once. The chain employs TRBV9 and TRBJ1-5; TRBD1 matches at 8 bases. The CDR3 loop spans 14 amino acids. The germline V gene encodes CDR1 SGDLS and CDR2 YYNGEE. V was clipped by 2 bases and J by 7 bases; unmatched bases: 5. CDR3 in amino acids: CASSVSGGEQPQHF. The CDR3 coding sequence is TGTGCCAGCAGCGTCTCAGGGGGCGAGCAGCCCCAGCATTTT.

As concerns this clone: The same CDR3 also results from other DNA sequences found in this sample. The J gene is TRBJ2-7, the V gene TRBV7-3; a weak D match, TRBD2 (6 bases). The V end was cut by 5 bases, the J end by 2 bases, with 13 bases between. The CDR3 totals 14 residues. Per germline, CDR1 SGHTA and CDR2 FQGTGA. CDR3 protein: CASSTSGGAYEQYF. The CDR3 nucleotides read TGTGCCAGCAGCACGAGCGGAGGGGCCTACGAGCAGTACTTC.

The J gene is TRBJ2-5, the V gene TRBV20-1; D ambiguous. V lost 3 bases, J lost 2 bases, and 22 bases lay in between. There are 17 residues in the CDR3. Germline CDR1 is DFQATT and CDR2 is SNEGSKA (reference sequence). The DNA of the CDR3 is TGCAGTGCTAGTCGCGGTAGCTATGCCACCCTACAAGAGACCCAGTACTTC. Its translation is CSASRGSYATLQETQYF.

This chain connects TRBV7-2 to TRBJ1-1, with D possibly TRBD1 on 5 matching bases. Germline assignment: CDR1 SGHTA and CDR2 FQGNSA. The V gene lost 5 bases and the J gene lost 4 bases, with 26 bases spanning the gap. The CDR3 length is 18 residues. The CDR3 spells CASSPRGGGIGLTTEAFF. In nucleotides, the CDR3 is TGTGCCAGCAGCCCCCGCGGGGGTGGGATTGGGTTGACCACTGAAGCTTTCTTT.

This chain links TRBV10-3 with TRBJ1-1, with 9 bases fitting TRBD1. J gave up 11 bases and V 5 bases, and 9 bases lay outside the gene matches. The germline gives CDR1 ENHRY, CDR2 SYGVKD. This CDR3 has 13 residues. The CDR3 loop reads CAISPSGTGKAFF. As DNA, the CDR3 is TGTGCCATCAGTCCTTCCGGGACAGGGAAGGCTTTCTTT.

The chain has TRBV7-2 and TRBJ2-7; 11 positions agree with TRBD2. V lost 5 bases and J lost 5; bases outside the gene matches: 5. The CDR3 is 14 residues long. The germline V gene has CDR1 SGHTA and CDR2 FQGNSA. CDR3: CASSRTSGPNEQYF. CDR3 bases: TGTGCCAGCAGCCGGACTAGCGGGCCCAACGAGCAGTACTTC.

The rearrangement joins TRBV7-9 to TRBJ2-5, with 8 positions matching TRBD1. Germline-derived CDR1 and CDR2 are SEHNR and FQNEAQ (reference sequence). Trimming at V came to 5 bases and at J to 4 bases, leaving 3 bases not matched to a gene. CDR3 length: 13 amino acids. CDR3 protein: CASSRRGPETQYF. The CDR3 bases are TGTGCCAGCAGCCGCAGGGGGCCAGAGACCCAGTACTTC.

The CDR3 DNA sequence: TGTGCCACCGCGCAGGGGAGCAATCAGCCCCAGCATTTT. Translation gives CATAQGSNQPQHF. The rearrangement joins TRBV15 to TRBJ1-5; possibly TRBD1 for D (6 bases). V was shortened by 8 bases and J by 1 base, with 9 bases between the two germline ends. This CDR3 region has 13 residues. CDR1 and CDR2 from the germline V gene are LNHNV and YYDKDF (reference sequence).

This rearrangement joins TRBV18 to TRBJ1-2; no reliable D call. The CDR3 spans 14 residues. V dropped 2 bases and J dropped 4 bases, with 11 bases sitting between them. Germline loops: CDR1 KGHSH, CDR2 LQKENI. The CDR3 DNA reads as TGTGCCAGCTCACCAGCGGAAAGATTCTATGGCTACACCTTC. This sequence encodes CASSPAERFYGYTF. The entire variable domain, with the rest obtained from reference TRBV18 and TRBJ1-2, is as follows: NAGVMQNPRHLVRRRGQEARLRCSPMKGHSHVYWYRQLPEEGLKFMVYLQKENIIDESGMPKERFSAEFPKEGPSILRIQQVVRGDSAAYFCASSPAERFYGYTFGSGTRLTVV.

V is TRBV5-1 and J is TRBJ2-1, with 9 bases that match TRBD2. CDR1 and CDR2 from the germline V gene are SGHRS and YFSETQ. The CDR3 runs to 16 residues. The junction had 11 bases not matched to a gene; V was cut back by 4 bases and J by 6 bases. CDR3 sequence: CASSPTPAGGGNEQFF. CDR3 nucleotides: TGCGCCAGCAGCCCAACTCCAGCGGGAGGCGGCAATGAGCAGTTCTTC.